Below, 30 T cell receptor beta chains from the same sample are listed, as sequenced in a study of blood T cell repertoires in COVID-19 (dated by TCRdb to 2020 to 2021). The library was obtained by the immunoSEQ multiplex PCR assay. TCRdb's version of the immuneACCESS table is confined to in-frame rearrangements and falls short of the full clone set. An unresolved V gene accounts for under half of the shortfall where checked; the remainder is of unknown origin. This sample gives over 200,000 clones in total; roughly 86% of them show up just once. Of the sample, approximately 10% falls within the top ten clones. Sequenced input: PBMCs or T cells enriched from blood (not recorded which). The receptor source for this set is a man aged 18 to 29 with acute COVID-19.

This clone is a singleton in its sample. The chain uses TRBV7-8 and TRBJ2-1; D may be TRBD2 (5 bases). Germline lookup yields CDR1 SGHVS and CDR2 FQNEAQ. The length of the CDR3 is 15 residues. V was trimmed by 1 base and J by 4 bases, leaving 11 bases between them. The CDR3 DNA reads TGTGCCAGCAGCTTAGAGGCTAGCAGATACAATGAGCAGTTCTTC. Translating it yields CASSLEASRYNEQFF. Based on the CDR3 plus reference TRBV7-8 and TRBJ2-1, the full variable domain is GAGVSQSPRYKVAKRGQDVALRCDPISGHVSLFWYQQALGQGPEFLTYFQNEAQLDKSGLPSDRFFAERPEGSVSTLKIQRTQQEDSAVYLCASSLEASRYNEQFFGPGTRLTVL.

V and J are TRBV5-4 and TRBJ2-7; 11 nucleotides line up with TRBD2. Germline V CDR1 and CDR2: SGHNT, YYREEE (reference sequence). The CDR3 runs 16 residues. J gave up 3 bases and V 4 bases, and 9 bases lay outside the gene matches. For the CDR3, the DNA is TGTGCCAGCAGCATTGGGACTAGCGGAACCCTCTACGAGCAGTACTTC. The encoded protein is CASSIGTSGTLYEQYF. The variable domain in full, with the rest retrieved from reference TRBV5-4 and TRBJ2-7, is ETGVTQSPTHLIKTRGQQVTLRCSSQSGHNTVSWYQQALGQGPQFIFQYYREEENGRGNFPPRFSGLQFPNYSSELNVNALELDDSALYLCASSIGTSGTLYEQYFGPGTRLTVT.

CDR3 DNA: TGTGCCAGCAGACCCGGGACAGTCACAGATACGCAGTATTTT. Amino acid sequence: CASRPGTVTDTQYF. This chain uses TRBV27 with TRBJ2-3; TRBD1 aligns across 7 bases. From germline, CDR1 is MNHEY and CDR2 SMNVEV (reference sequence). After removal of 6 bases from V and 2 bases from J, the junction contained 5 bases not matched to a gene. This CDR3 has 14 amino acids.

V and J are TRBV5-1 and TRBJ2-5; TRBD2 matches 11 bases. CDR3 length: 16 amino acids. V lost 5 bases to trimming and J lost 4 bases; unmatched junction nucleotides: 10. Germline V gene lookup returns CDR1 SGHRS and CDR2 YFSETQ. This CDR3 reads CASSFQTSGKGETQYF. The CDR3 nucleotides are TGCGCCAGCAGTTTCCAGACTAGCGGGAAGGGAGAGACCCAGTACTTC.

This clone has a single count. Here the CDR3 DNA reads TGTGCCAGCAGTTCTTTTGGCGGGAGCTCCTACAATGAGCAGTTCTTC. Protein: CASSSFGGSSYNEQFF. The chain uses TRBV28 and TRBJ2-1; TRBD2 matches 7 bases. CDR1 is MDHEN, CDR2 SYDVKM, per germline. There are 16 residues in the CDR3. The V segment lost 4 bases and the J segment 0 bases; nucleotides outside the gene matches: 6. Combining the CDR3 with reference TRBV28 and TRBJ2-1 gives the whole variable domain DVKVTQSSRYLVKRTGEKVFLECVQDMDHENMFWYRQDPGLGLRLIYFSYDVKMKEKGDIPEGYSVSREKKERFSLILESASTNQTSMYLCASSSFGGSSYNEQFFGPGTRLTVL.

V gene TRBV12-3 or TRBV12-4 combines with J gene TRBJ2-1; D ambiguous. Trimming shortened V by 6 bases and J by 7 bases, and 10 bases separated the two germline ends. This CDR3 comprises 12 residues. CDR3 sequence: CASRSDTNEQFF. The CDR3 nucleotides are TGTGCCAGCAGATCTGACACAAATGAGCAGTTCTTC.

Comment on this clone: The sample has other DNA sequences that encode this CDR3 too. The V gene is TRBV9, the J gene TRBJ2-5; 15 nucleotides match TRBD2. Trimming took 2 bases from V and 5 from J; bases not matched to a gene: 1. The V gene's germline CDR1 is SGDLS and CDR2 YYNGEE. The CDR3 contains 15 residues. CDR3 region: CASSVGTSGRETQYF. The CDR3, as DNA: TGTGCCAGCAGCGTGGGGACTAGCGGGAGGGAGACCCAGTACTTC.

The CDR3 loop is CASSSEGGWWNYGYTF. The CDR3 DNA reads as TGTGCCAGCAGCTCCGAGGGTGGGTGGTGGAACTATGGCTACACCTTC. The chain carries TRBV7-2 and TRBJ1-2; D gene ambiguous. The germline gives CDR1 SGHTA, CDR2 FQGNSA. Trimming pared 4 bases from V and 2 bases from J, leaving 17 bases between. The CDR3 is made up of 16 amino acids.

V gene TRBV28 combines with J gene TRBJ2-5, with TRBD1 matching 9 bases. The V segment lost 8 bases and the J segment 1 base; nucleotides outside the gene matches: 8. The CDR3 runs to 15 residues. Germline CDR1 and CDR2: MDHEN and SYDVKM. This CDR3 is CASQTGGVGQETQYF. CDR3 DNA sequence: TGTGCCAGCCAGACAGGGGGTGTCGGCCAAGAGACCCAGTACTTC.

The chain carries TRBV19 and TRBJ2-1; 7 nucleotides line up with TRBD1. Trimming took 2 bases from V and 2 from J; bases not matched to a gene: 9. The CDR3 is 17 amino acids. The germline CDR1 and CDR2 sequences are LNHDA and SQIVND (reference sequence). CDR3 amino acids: CASSILIRQGAYNEQFF. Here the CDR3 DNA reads TGTGCCAGTAGTATACTGATTCGGCAGGGGGCCTACAATGAGCAGTTCTTC.

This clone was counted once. The CDR3 DNA sequence: TGCGCCAGCAGCCATCTTTCGGGAGCGGTAGCTGGGGCCAACGTCCTGACTTTC. It yields the protein CASSHLSGAVAGANVLTF. V is TRBV4-1 and J is TRBJ2-6; possibly TRBD2 for D (6 bases). This CDR3 is 18 amino acids long. Trimming removed 3 bases from V and 2 bases from J, with 17 bases in between. Germline V gene sequence: CDR1 MGHRA, CDR2 YSYEKL.

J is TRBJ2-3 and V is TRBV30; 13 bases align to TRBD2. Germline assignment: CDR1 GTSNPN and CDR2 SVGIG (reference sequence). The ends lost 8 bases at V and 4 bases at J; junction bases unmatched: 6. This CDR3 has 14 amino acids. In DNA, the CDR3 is TGTGCCGAAGGACTAGCGGGAGTAGCAGATACGCAGTATTTT. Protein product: CAEGLAGVADTQYF.

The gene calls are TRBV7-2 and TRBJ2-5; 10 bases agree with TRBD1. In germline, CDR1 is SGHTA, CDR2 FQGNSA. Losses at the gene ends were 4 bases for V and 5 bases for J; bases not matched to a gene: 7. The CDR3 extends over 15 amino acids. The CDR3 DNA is TGTGCCAGCAGCTCGGGACAGGGGTCTCGGGAGACCCAGTACTTC. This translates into CASSSGQGSRETQYF.

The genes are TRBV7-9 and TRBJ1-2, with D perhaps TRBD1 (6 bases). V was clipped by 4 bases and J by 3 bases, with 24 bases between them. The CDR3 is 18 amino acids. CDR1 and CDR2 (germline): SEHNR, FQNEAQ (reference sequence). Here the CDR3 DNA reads TGTGCCAGCAGCTACGGGAGGCGCAGGGGTAAGAGTGACTATGGCTACACCTTC. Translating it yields CASSYGRRRGKSDYGYTF.

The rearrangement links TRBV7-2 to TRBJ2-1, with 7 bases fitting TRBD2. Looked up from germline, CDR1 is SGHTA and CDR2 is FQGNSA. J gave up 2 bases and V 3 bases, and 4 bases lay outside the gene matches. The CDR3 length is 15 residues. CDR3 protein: CASSLLAEAYNEQFF. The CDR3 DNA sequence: TGTGCCAGCAGCTTGCTAGCGGAAGCCTACAATGAGCAGTTCTTC.

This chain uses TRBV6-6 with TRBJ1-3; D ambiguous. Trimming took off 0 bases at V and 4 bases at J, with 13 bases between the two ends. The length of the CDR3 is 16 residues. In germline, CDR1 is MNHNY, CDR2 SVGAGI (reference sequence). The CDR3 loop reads CASSYSREGTGNTIYF. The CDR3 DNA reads TGTGCCAGCAGTTACTCTCGGGAGGGAACAGGAAACACCATATATTTT.

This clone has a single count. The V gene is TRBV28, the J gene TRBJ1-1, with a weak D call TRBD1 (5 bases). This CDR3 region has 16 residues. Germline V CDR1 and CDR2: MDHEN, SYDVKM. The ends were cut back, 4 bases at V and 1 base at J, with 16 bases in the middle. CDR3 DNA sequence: TGTGCCAGCAGTTCCTGGGGGAGGGAGAGGAACACTGAAGCTTTCTTT. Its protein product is CASSSWGRERNTEAFF.

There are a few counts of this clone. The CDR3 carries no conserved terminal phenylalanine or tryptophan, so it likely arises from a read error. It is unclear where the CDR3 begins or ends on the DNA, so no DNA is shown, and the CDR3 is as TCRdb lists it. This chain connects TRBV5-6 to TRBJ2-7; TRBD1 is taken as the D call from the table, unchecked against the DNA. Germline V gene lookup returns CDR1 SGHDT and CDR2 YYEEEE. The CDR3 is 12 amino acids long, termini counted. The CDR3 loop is CASSPWQGHPLL.

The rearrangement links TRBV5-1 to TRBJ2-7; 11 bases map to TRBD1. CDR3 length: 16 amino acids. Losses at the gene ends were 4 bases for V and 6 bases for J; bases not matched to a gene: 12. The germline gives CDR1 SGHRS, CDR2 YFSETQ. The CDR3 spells CASSPNPGQGVGEQYF. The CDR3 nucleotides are TGCGCCAGCAGCCCCAACCCGGGACAGGGGGTAGGCGAGCAGTACTTC. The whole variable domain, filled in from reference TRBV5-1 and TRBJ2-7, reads KAGVTQTPRYLIKTRGQQVTLSCSPISGHRSVSWYQQTPGQGLQFLFEYFSETQRNKGNFPGRFSGRQFSNSRSEMNVSTLELGDSALYLCASSPNPGQGVGEQYFGPGTRLTVT.

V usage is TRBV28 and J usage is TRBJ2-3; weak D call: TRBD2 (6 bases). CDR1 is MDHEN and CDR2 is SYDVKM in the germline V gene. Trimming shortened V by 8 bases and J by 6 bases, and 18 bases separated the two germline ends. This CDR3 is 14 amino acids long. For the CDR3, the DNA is TGTGCCAGCGGAAACAAAGGCGGGGTGGATACGCAGTATTTT. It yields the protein CASGNKGGVDTQYF.

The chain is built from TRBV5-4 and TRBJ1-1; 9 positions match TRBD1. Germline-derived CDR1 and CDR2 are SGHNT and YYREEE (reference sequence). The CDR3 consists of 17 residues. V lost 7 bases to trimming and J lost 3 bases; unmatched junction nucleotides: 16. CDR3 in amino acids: CASQAGGGQGLDTEAFF. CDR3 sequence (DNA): TGTGCCAGCCAGGCAGGGGGGGGACAGGGCTTGGACACTGAAGCTTTCTTT.

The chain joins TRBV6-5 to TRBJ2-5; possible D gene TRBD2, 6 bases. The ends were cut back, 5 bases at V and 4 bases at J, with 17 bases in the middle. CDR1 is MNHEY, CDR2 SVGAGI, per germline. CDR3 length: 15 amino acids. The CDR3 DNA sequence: TGTGCCAGCAGTACGGGACGGCGGCGGGGAGAGACCCAGTACTTC. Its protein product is CASSTGRRRGETQYF.

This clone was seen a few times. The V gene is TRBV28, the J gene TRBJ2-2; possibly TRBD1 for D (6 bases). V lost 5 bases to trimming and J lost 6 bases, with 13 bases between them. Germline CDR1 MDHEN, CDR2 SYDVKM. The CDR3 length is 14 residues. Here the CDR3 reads CASSTHRDAGELFF. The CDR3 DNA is TGTGCCAGCAGTACCCACAGGGATGCCGGGGAGCTGTTTTTT.

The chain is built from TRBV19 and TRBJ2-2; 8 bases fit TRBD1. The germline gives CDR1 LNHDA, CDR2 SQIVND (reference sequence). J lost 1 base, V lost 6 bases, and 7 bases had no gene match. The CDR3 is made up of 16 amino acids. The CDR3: CASRFAGTGNTGELFF. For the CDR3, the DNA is TGTGCCAGTAGATTCGCTGGGACAGGGAACACCGGGGAGCTGTTTTTT.

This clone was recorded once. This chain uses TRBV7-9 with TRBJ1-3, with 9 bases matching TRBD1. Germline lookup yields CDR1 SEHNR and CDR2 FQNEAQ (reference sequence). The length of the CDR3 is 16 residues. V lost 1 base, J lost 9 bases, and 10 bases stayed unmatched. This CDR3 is CASSLDRGLNVGTIYF. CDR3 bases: TGTGCCAGCAGCTTAGACAGGGGGCTTAATGTCGGCACCATATATTTT.

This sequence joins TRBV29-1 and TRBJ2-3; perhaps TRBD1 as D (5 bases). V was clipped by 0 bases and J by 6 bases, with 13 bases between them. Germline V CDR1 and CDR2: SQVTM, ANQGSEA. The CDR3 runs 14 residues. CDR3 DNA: TGCAGCGTTGAAGAGTGGGGCTTTGGGGATACGCAGTATTTT. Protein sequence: CSVEEWGFGDTQYF.

This chain's CDR3 is CASNPGSVTSGNTIYF. The CDR3 DNA reads TGTGCCAGTAATCCAGGGTCGGTTACCTCTGGAAACACCATATATTTT. The J gene is TRBJ1-3, the V gene TRBV19, with D possibly being TRBD1 (5 bases). The CDR3 spans 16 residues. The germline gives CDR1 LNHDA, CDR2 SQIVND (reference sequence). V was pared by 7 bases and J by 0 bases, with 16 bases between. Full variable domain (outside the CDR3, taken from reference TRBV19 and TRBJ1-3): DGGITQSPKYLFRKEGQNVTLSCEQNLNHDAMYWYRQDPGQGLRLIYYSQIVNDFQKGDIAEGYSVSREKKESFPLTVTSAQKNPTAFYLCASNPGSVTSGNTIYFGEGSWLTVV.

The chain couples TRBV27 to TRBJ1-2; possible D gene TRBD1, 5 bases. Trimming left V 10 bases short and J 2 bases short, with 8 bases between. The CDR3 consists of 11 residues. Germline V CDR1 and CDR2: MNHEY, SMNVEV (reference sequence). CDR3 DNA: TGTGCCACCCGACAGAACTATGGCTACACCTTC. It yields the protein CATRQNYGYTF.

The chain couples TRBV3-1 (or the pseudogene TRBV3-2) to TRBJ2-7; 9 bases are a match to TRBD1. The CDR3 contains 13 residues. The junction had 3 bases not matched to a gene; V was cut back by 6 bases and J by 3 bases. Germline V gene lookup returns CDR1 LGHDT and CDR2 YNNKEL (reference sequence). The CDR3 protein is CASRSTGGYEQYF. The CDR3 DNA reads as TGTGCCAGCAGGTCGACAGGGGGCTACGAGCAGTACTTC.

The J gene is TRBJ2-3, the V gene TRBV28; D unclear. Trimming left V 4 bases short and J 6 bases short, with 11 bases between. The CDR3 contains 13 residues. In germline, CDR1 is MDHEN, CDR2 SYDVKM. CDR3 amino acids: CASSSPTGDTQYF. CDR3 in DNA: TGTGCCAGCAGTTCCCCAACCGGGGATACGCAGTATTTT.